This T cell receptor (beta chain) derives from a study of vaccination and CD4 T cells after COVID-19. At the level of the study: Median time from COVID diagnosis to post-COVID sampling was over 85 days (35 to 161).

V shed 2 bases and J shed 1 base, with 5 bases lying between them. The CDR3 totals 13 residues. Germline CDR1 is SEHNR and CDR2 is FQNEAQ (reference sequence). This sample's treatment: roughly ten-day PBMC culture with coronavirus spike peptide pools or control peptides (ViraFEST assay). About this clonotype itself: As yet, its antigen is unknown.

An Oncomine TCR Beta short-read assay was used to sequence the DNA from cultured CD4+ T cells. TCRdb used MiXCR to reprocess the PCR reads, holding one entry per CDR3 protein. The profile shows several thousand distinct CDR3 sequences, around 70% of them singletons. This chain connects TRBV7-9 to TRBJ1-1; D is unclear. Material: CD4+ T cells from blood, cultured in vitro. The TCR was taken from a human donor who had recovered from COVID-19. CDR3 nucleotide sequence: TGTGCCAGCAGCTTACAGGAGAACACTGAAGCTTTCTTT. Protein sequence: CASSLQENTEAFF. Combining the CDR3 with reference TRBV7-9 and TRBJ1-1 gives the whole variable domain DTGVSQNPRHKITKRGQNVTFRCDPISEHNRLYWYRQTLGQGPEFLTYFQNEAQLEKSRLLSDRFSAERPKGSFSTLEIQRTEQGDSAMYLCASSLQENTEAFFGQGTRLTVV.